What follows are 18 T cell receptor beta chains derived from one specimen sequenced in a study of siplizumab effects on memory and regulatory T cells. Sequencing was performed with immunoSEQ multiplex PCR; in TCRdb, only in-frame clones are kept and a portion is missing. This table has approximately 90,000 clones, 85% to 95% appearing once. Sequenced input: non-Treg CD4+ T cells sorted from blood. The receptors come from a human donor in good health.

The V and J genes are TRBV30 and TRBJ2-2; D unresolved. This CDR3 has 12 amino acids. The germline V gene has CDR1 GTSNPN and CDR2 SVGIG (reference sequence). The V gene lost 1 base and the J gene lost 5 bases, with 5 bases spanning the gap. CDR3 nucleotide sequence: TGTGCCTGGAGTGACGGGACCGGGGAGCTGTTTTTT. This translates into CAWSDGTGELFF. Supplemented by reference TRBV30 and TRBJ2-2, the full variable domain reads SQTIHQWPATLVQPVGSPLSLECTVEGTSNPNLYWYRQAAGRGLQLLFYSVGIGQISSEVPQNLSASRPQDRQFILSSKKLLLSDSGFYLCAWSDGTGELFFGEGSRLTVL.

The genes are TRBV23-1 and TRBJ2-2; D unresolved. TRBV23-1 is filed as an ORF, its function uncertain. V shed 0 bases and J shed 0 bases, with 11 bases lying between them. The CDR3 consists of 17 residues. CDR3 loop: CASSQSDGIANTGELFF. In nucleotides, the CDR3 is TGCGCCAGCAGTCAATCGGACGGAATTGCGAACACCGGGGAGCTGTTTTTT.

The genes are TRBV2 and TRBJ2-5; TRBD1 matches 8 bases. Trimming removed 4 bases from V and 2 bases from J; junction bases left unmatched: 0. The length of the CDR3 is 13 residues. Germline CDR1 is SNHLY and CDR2 is FYNNEI. This CDR3 reads CASSGQGQETQYF. The CDR3 DNA is TGTGCCAGCAGTGGACAGGGGCAAGAGACCCAGTACTTC.

CDR3 in amino acids: CASSESGKNTEAFF. In DNA, the CDR3 is TGTGCCAGCAGTGAATCAGGAAAGAACACTGAAGCTTTCTTT. The chain uses TRBV6-1 and TRBJ1-1; D remains ambiguous. Per the germline V gene, CDR1 is MNHNS and CDR2 is SASEGT. CDR3 length: 14 residues. Between the trimmed V and J ends, which lost 2 bases and 1 base, there was a span of 8 bases.

The V and J genes are TRBV5-1 and TRBJ2-7; possibly TRBD1 for D (5 bases). V was trimmed by 5 bases and J by 1 base, leaving 13 bases between them. Per germline, CDR1 SGHRS and CDR2 YFSETQ. This CDR3 contains 14 residues. Here the CDR3 reads CASSKDTNSYEQYF. The CDR3 DNA reads as TGCGCCAGCAGTAAGGACACGAATTCCTACGAGCAGTACTTC.

This rearrangement joins TRBV7-9 to TRBJ1-1; D remains unclear. The germline V gene encodes CDR1 SEHNR and CDR2 FQNEAQ (reference sequence). Trimming stripped 5 bases from V and 3 bases from J, with 13 bases between. The CDR3 has 14 residues. CDR3 region: CASSPQAGDTEAFF. The CDR3 coding sequence is TGTGCCAGCAGCCCCCAGGCTGGCGACACTGAAGCTTTCTTT.

The genes are TRBV4-1 and TRBJ1-1; 12 nucleotides match TRBD1. Losses at the gene ends were 2 bases for V and 7 bases for J; bases not matched to a gene: 5. The CDR3 loop spans 15 amino acids. Germline assignment: CDR1 MGHRA and CDR2 YSYEKL. CDR3 residues: CASSQTGQGAFEAFF. The CDR3 coding sequence is TGCGCCAGCAGCCAAACGGGACAGGGGGCTTTTGAAGCTTTCTTT.

DNA for the CDR3: TGTGCCAGCTCACCGGGTGGTGCCAGTCAAGAGACCCAGTACTTC. Translated, it gives CASSPGGASQETQYF. The V call is TRBV18, the J call TRBJ2-5; D is unclear. The CDR3 loop spans 15 amino acids. The V end was cut by 3 bases, the J end by 2 bases, with 13 bases between. From germline, CDR1 is KGHSH and CDR2 LQKENI.

The chain combines TRBV5-1 with TRBJ2-3; no reliable D call. Germline assignment: CDR1 SGHRS and CDR2 YFSETQ. V shed 0 bases and J shed 5 bases, with 4 bases lying between them. The CDR3 extends over 12 amino acids. DNA of the CDR3: TGCGCCAGCAGCTTGGAAATAGATACGCAGTATTTT. It specifies CASSLEIDTQYF.

The chain joins TRBV18 to TRBJ1-2, with TRBD1 identical over 8 bases. CDR3 length: 15 residues. V shed 6 bases and J 8 bases; nucleotides not matched to a gene: 14. Germline lookup yields CDR1 KGHSH and CDR2 LQKENI. The chain's CDR3 is CASSHGQGSVDGYTF. DNA of the CDR3: TGTGCCAGCTCGCATGGACAGGGATCAGTGGACGGCTACACCTTC.

For the CDR3, the DNA is TGTGCCAGCAGCCCCGGGACTATAAACGGGTACAATGAGCAGTTCTTC. Its translation is CASSPGTINGYNEQFF. This chain uses TRBV11-2 with TRBJ2-1, with 7 bases matching TRBD2. Germline V gene lookup returns CDR1 SGHAT and CDR2 FQNNGV. CDR3 length: 16 amino acids. J lost 4 bases, V lost 5 bases, and 11 bases had no gene match.

The chain recombines TRBV13 with TRBJ2-3; TRBD2 agrees at 8 bases. There are 15 residues in the CDR3. The V gene's germline CDR1 is PRHDT and CDR2 FYEKMQ (reference sequence). V trimming: 5 bases; J trimming: 1 base; junction bases outside the gene matches: 5. Written as DNA, the CDR3 is TGTGCCAGCAGCCTTGGACTAGCAGGCACAGATACGCAGTATTTT. This gives the protein CASSLGLAGTDTQYF.

V gene TRBV7-6 combines with J gene TRBJ2-3; D not resolved. The V and J ends lost 0 bases and 4 bases respectively, with 17 bases between them. The germline CDR1 and CDR2 sequences are SGHVS and FNYEAQ. The CDR3 is made up of 17 amino acids. CDR3 DNA: TGTGCCAGCAGCTTAGCGCTAGGCTTGCCGAAACCAGATACGCAGTATTTT. Residues: CASSLALGLPKPDTQYF.

CDR3 amino acids: CASSLGTGDTQYF. The DNA of the CDR3 is TGCGCCAGCAGCTTGGGGACGGGGGATACGCAGTATTTT. This rearrangement joins TRBV5-1 to TRBJ2-3, with a tentative D call TRBD2 (5 bases). Trimming pared 0 bases from V and 6 bases from J, leaving 8 bases between. Per germline, CDR1 SGHRS and CDR2 YFSETQ. The CDR3 consists of 13 residues.

The chain employs TRBV4-1 and TRBJ1-1, with D perhaps matching TRBD1 (5 bases). Between the trimmed V and J ends, which lost 7 bases and 0 bases, there was a span of 18 bases. The CDR3 runs to 16 residues. Germline values: CDR1 MGHRA, CDR2 YSYEKL. CDR3 loop: CASTRRGGSLNTEAFF. The CDR3 region has the DNA TGCGCCAGCACCCGGCGGGGGGGGAGCCTGAACACTGAAGCTTTCTTT.

The chain combines TRBV19 with TRBJ2-6; D not certain. This CDR3 has 18 amino acids. Germline CDR1 LNHDA, CDR2 SQIVND (reference sequence). The V and J ends lost 6 bases and 2 bases respectively, with 20 bases between them. CDR3 bases: TGTGCCAGTAGCTTTTCCGCGGTAAGGTCTACTGGGGCCAACGTCCTGACTTTC. This translates into CASSFSAVRSTGANVLTF.

The CDR3 DNA sequence: TGCAGCGGACTGCTCACCGGGGAGCTGTTTTTT. Protein: CSGLLTGELFF. This rearrangement joins TRBV29-1 to TRBJ2-2; no firm D call. Germline values: CDR1 SQVTM, CDR2 ANQGSEA. CDR3 length equals 11 residues. Deletions cut 7 bases from V and 4 bases from J, with 7 bases between.

This clone was counted a few times. The rearrangement uses TRBV6-1 and TRBJ1-4; D remains ambiguous. This CDR3 spans 14 amino acids. The V end lost 8 bases, the J end lost 6 bases, and 16 bases lay between the germline ends. Germline V gives CDR1 MNHNS, CDR2 SASEGT. CDR3 protein: CASLQPLGYEKLFF. The CDR3 DNA is TGTGCCAGCCTTCAGCCCCTTGGGTATGAAAAACTGTTTTTT.